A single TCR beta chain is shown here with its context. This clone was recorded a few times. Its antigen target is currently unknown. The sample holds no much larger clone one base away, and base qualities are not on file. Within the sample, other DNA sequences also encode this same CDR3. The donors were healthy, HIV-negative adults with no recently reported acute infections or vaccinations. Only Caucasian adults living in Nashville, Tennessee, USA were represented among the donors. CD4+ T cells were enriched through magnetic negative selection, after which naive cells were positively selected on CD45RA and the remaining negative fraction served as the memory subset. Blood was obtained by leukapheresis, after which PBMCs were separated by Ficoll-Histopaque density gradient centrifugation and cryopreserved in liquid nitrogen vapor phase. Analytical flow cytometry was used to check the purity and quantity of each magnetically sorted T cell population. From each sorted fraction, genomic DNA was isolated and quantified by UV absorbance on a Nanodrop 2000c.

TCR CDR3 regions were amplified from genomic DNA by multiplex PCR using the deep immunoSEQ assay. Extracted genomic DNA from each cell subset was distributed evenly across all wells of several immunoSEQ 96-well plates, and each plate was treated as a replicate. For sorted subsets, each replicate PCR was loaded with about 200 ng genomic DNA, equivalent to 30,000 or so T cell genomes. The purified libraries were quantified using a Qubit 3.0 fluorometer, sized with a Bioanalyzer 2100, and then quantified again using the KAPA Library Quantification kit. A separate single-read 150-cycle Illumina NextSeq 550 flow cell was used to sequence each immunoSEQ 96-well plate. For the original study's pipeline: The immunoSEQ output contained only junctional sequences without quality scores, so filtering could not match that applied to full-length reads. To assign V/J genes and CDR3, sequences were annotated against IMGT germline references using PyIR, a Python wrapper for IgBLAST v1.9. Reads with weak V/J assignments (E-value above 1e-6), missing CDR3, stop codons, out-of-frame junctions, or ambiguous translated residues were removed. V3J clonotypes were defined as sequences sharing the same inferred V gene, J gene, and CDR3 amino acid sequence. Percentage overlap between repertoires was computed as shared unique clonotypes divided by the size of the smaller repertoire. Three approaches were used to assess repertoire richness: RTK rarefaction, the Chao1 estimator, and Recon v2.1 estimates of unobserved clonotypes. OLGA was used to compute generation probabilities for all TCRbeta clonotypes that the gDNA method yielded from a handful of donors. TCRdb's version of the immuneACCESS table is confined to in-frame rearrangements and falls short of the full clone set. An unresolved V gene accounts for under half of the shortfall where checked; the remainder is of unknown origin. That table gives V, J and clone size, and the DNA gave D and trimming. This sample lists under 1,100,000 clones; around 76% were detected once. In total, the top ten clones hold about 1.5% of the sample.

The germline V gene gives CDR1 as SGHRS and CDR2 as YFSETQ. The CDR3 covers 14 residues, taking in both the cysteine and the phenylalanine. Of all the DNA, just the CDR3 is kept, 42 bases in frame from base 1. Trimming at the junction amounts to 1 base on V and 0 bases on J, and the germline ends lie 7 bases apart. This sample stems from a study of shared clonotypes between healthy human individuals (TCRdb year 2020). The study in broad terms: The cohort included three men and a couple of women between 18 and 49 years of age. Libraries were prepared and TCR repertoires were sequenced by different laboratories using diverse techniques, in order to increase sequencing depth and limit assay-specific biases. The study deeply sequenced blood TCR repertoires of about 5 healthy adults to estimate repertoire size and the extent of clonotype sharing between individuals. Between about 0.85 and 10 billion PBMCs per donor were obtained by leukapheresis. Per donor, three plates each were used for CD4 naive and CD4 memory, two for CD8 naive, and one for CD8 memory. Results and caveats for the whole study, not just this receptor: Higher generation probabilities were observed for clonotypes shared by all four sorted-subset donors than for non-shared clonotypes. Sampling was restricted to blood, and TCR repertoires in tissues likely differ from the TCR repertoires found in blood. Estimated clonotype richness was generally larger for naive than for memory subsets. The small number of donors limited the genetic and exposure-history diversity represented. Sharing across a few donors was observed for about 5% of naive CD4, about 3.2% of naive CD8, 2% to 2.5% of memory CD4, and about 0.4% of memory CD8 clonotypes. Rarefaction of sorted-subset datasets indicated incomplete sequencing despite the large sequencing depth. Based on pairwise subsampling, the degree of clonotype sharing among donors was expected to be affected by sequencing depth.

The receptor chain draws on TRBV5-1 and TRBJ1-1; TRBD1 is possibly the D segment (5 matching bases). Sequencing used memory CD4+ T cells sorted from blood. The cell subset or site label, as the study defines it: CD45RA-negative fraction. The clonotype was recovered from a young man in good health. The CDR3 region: CASSLTGLNTEAFF. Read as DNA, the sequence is TGCGCCAGCAGCTTGACAGGTTTGAACACTGAAGCTTTCTTT.